The 27 T cell receptor beta chains listed next were all sequenced from one sample in a study of prognosis after radiotherapy for stage I lung cancer (dated by TCRdb to the early 2020s). The run used an Illumina HiSeq 3000. Two rounds of multiplex PCR on genomic DNA were used to amplify the TCR beta CDR3 region. The first PCR round used primers specific to each TRBV and TRBJ gene, with sequences filed in Chinese patent CN105087789A. The public sequencing data were trimmed at Q25 with fastp and processed into clonotypes with MiXCR by TCRdb, which kept only in-frame beta chains. One record per CDR3 amino acid sequence lists the most common genes and DNA. The sample contains some 14,000 distinct CDR3 sequences, roughly 50% of them found a single time. The top ten hold roughly 40% of the sample. The sample in question was PBMCs, obtained before or after stereotactic body radiation therapy (not recorded which). These receptors all come from a donor aged 50 or older with non-small cell lung cancer.

This clonotype showed up many times. The chain combines TRBV20-1 with TRBJ2-7, with 9 nucleotides matching TRBD1. This CDR3 spans 15 amino acids. Losses at the gene ends were 0 bases for V and 9 bases for J; bases not matched to a gene: 12. Per the germline V gene, CDR1 is DFQATT and CDR2 is SNEGSKA (reference sequence). The CDR3 DNA reads as TGCAGTGCTAGAGACCCGGGACAGGGATCCCTTGGGCAGTACTTC. Its protein product is CSARDPGQGSLGQYF.

Worth noting for this clonotype: This likely traces to a read error, being one base from a far larger clone. This chain links TRBV7-2 with TRBJ2-7, with a possible D match to TRBD2 (5 bases). CDR1 is SGHTA, CDR2 FQGNSA, per germline. V was clipped by 7 bases and J by 12 bases, with 16 bases between them. The CDR3 is 11 residues long. CDR3: CASIRTLGLYF. The CDR3 DNA sequence: TGTGCCAGCATACGGACTCTTGGACTGTACTTC.

The V and J genes are TRBV12-3 or TRBV12-4 and TRBJ1-5; a weak D match, TRBD1 (6 bases). Trimming stripped 6 bases from V and 5 bases from J, with 17 bases between. CDR3 length equals 15 residues. The CDR3 region is CASRTKGVGHQPQHF. The CDR3 coding sequence is TGTGCCAGCAGAACAAAGGGGGTCGGGCATCAGCCCCAGCATTTT.

With respect to this clonotype: A junction boundary mismatches the germline segment, possibly from a read error. The chain has TRBV11-2 and TRBJ1-1, with D possibly matching TRBD1 (6 bases). Germline assignment: CDR1 SGHAT and CDR2 FQNNGV. This CDR3 has 13 amino acids. DNA of the CDR3: TGTGCCAGCAGCTTGGGGGGGCCCACTGAAGCTTTCTTC. Amino acid sequence: CASSLGGPTEAFF.

The chain uses TRBV5-1 and TRBJ2-2; 7 nucleotides agree with TRBD2. The CDR3 is 16 amino acids. V lost 2 bases to trimming and J lost 3 bases; unmatched junction nucleotides: 7. Germline V gene lookup returns CDR1 SGHRS and CDR2 YFSETQ. The CDR3 loop is CASSLGGSYDTGELFF. CDR3 DNA: TGCGCCAGCAGCTTAGGCGGGAGTTATGACACCGGGGAGCTGTTTTTT.

In this sample, this clonotype turned up a few times. This may be a read error, as it is one base from a much larger clone. This chain connects TRBV6-1 to TRBJ1-1, with D unclear. The germline CDR1 and CDR2 sequences are MNHNS and SASEGT. The CDR3 contains 12 residues. The CDR3 DNA follows: TGTGCCGGCAGGATATTAGCCACTGAAGCTTTCTTT. As protein: CAGRILATEAFF.

This chain joins TRBV19 and TRBJ2-1; D perhaps matches TRBD2 (5 bases). Trimming shortened V by 2 bases and J by 6 bases, and 17 bases separated the two germline ends. Germline CDR1 reads LNHDA; CDR2 reads SQIVND (reference sequence). The CDR3 loop spans 16 amino acids. The CDR3 loop reads CASSIFVLAGGNEQFF. CDR3 nucleotide sequence: TGTGCCAGTAGTATATTTGTGCTAGCAGGAGGCAATGAGCAGTTCTTC.

The table lists this clonotype with many counts. The chain joins TRBV3-1 to TRBJ2-3, with 7 bases matching TRBD2. Germline trimming cut 0 bases from V and 2 bases from J; bases unmatched to any gene: 5. The CDR3 covers 16 residues. CDR1 LGHDT and CDR2 YNNKEL come from the germline V gene (reference sequence). The CDR3 region has the DNA TGTGCCAGCAGCCAAGACAGCGGGGTGTACACAGATACGCAGTATTTT. It translates to CASSQDSGVYTDTQYF.

By share, this clonotype ranks as medium-sized. This chain links TRBV6-5 with TRBJ1-2; perhaps TRBD1 as D (5 bases). The CDR3 contains 14 residues. The V gene lost 0 bases and the J gene lost 10 bases, with 15 bases spanning the gap. Per the germline V gene, CDR1 is MNHEY and CDR2 is SVGAGI. CDR3 in amino acids: CASSYSKGVDIYTF. CDR3 DNA: TGTGCCAGCAGTTACTCGAAAGGGGTGGACATCTACACCTTC.

Details on this clonotype: Possible read error: a much larger clone is one base away. V and J are TRBV6-1 and TRBJ2-7; TRBD1 matches at 9 bases. Germline lookup yields CDR1 MNHNS and CDR2 SASEGT. This CDR3 region has 14 residues. The CDR3 region is CASRDRGSSYDQYF. The CDR3 coding sequence is TGTGCCAGCAGGGACAGGGGTAGCTCCTACGATCAGTACTTC.

V gene TRBV10-2 combines with J gene TRBJ2-7; TRBD1 matches at 7 bases. The CDR3 loop spans 13 amino acids. CDR1 and CDR2 (germline): WSHSY, SAAADI. Germline trimming cut 7 bases from V and 7 bases from J; bases unmatched to any gene: 10. CDR3 DNA sequence: TGCGCCAGCATCCGGGACAGCCGATGGGAGCAGTACTTC. Translated, it gives CASIRDSRWEQYF.

This clonotype is medium-sized within its sample. This chain joins TRBV28 and TRBJ2-7, with a possible D match to TRBD2 (5 bases). Trimming stripped 6 bases from V and 0 bases from J, with 15 bases between. The CDR3 runs to 15 residues. Germline V gene sequence: CDR1 MDHEN, CDR2 SYDVKM. The CDR3 here is CASSVSSGSSYEQYF. The CDR3 DNA follows: TGTGCCAGCAGCGTATCGTCGGGAAGCTCCTACGAGCAGTACTTC.

This clonotype was seen just once. The rearrangement links TRBV30 to TRBJ2-7; D gene unclear. Germline lookup yields CDR1 GTSNPN and CDR2 SVGIG (reference sequence). With 3 bases removed from V and 3 bases from J, the gap between germline ends came to 12 bases. The CDR3 consists of 13 residues. The CDR3 nucleotides read TGTGCCTGGAGAGCGACGGCTGGCTACGAGCAGTACTTC. The encoded protein is CAWRATAGYEQYF. Full variable domain (rest looked up from reference TRBV30 and TRBJ2-7): SQTIHQWPATLVQPVGSPLSLECTVEGTSNPNLYWYRQAAGRGLQLLFYSVGIGQISSEVPQNLSASRPQDRQFILSSKKLLLSDSGFYLCAWRATAGYEQYFGPGTRLTVT.

Comment on this clonotype: Given a much more abundant clone one base away, this may be a read error. This chain connects TRBV6-1 to TRBJ2-5, with D perhaps matching TRBD2 (7 bases). This CDR3 spans 16 amino acids. Per germline, CDR1 MNHNS and CDR2 SASEGT. CDR3 DNA sequence: TGTGCCAGCACTCCCACGCAGGAAACAGGGAGGGAGACCCAGCACTTC. It encodes CASTPTQETGRETQHF.

This clonotype was recorded at least ten times. The chain uses TRBV11-2 and TRBJ2-3; TRBD2 matches at 8 bases. This CDR3 comprises 15 residues. Germline trimming cut 5 bases from V and 2 bases from J; bases unmatched to any gene: 6. Germline V gives CDR1 SGHAT, CDR2 FQNNGV. The CDR3 coding sequence is TGTGCCAGCAGCCAGTCGGGGGGGGTCACAGATACGCAGTATTTT. It yields the protein CASSQSGGVTDTQYF.

In its sample, this clonotype was seen a few times. At one end the junction does not follow the germline gene, possibly because of a read error. The V gene is TRBV5-1, the J gene TRBJ2-7; TRBD2 matches at 8 bases. The CDR3 has 14 residues. Germline CDR1 SGHRS, CDR2 YFSETQ. The CDR3 loop reads CDSSSGTRGSEQYF. The DNA for the CDR3 is TGCGACAGCAGCTCCGGGACTAGAGGGAGCGAGCAGTACTTC.

This clonotype is medium-sized in the sample. The chain uses TRBV2 and TRBJ2-7, with TRBD2 identical over 7 bases. The junction had 3 bases not matched to a gene; V was cut back by 4 bases and J by 0 bases. The CDR3 has 14 residues. Per germline, CDR1 SNHLY and CDR2 FYNNEI. The CDR3 coding sequence is TGTGCCAGCAGTGGGGGGGGGTACTCCTACGAGCAGTACTTC. Translated, it gives CASSGGGYSYEQYF.

This clonotype was detected ten times or more. The chain carries TRBV4-1 and TRBJ2-1, with D possibly being TRBD1 or TRBD2 (6 bases each). Trimming removed 0 bases at V and 10 bases at J, with 10 bases between. The CDR3 is 13 amino acids. Germline V gene lookup returns CDR1 MGHRA and CDR2 YSYEKL. CDR3 DNA sequence: TGCGCCAGCAGCCAAGAGAGGGGGGAGGAGCAGTTCTTC. Translated, it gives CASSQERGEEQFF.

In its sample, this clonotype was seen once. At one of its ends the junction is not consistent with the germline gene, which may arise from a read error. The genes are TRBV28 and TRBJ2-1, with a tentative D call TRBD1 (6 bases). Germline lookup yields CDR1 MDHEN and CDR2 SYDVKM. The CDR3 has 13 residues. CDR3 in amino acids: CASSCPVGGEQLF. Written as DNA, the CDR3 is TGTGCCAGCAGTTGCCCTGTAGGGGGTGAGCAGCTCTTC.

This clonotype was counted ten times or more. The chain uses TRBV7-8 and TRBJ2-7; D possibly corresponds to TRBD2 (6 bases). Germline lookup yields CDR1 SGHVS and CDR2 FQNEAQ. The CDR3 runs to 18 residues. V dropped 1 base and J dropped 5 bases, with 24 bases sitting between them. The CDR3 is CASSLGRASRRREHEQYF. The CDR3 DNA is TGTGCCAGCAGCTTAGGGAGGGCATCCAGGCGGAGGGAGCACGAGCAGTACTTC.

The genes are TRBV7-2 and TRBJ2-2; TRBD1 or TRBD2 may be the D gene (5 bases each). The germline gives CDR1 SGHTA, CDR2 FQGNSA. This CDR3 region has 17 residues. V dropped 1 base and J dropped 4 bases, with 16 bases sitting between them. The CDR3 reads CASSLVDYPGLTGELFF. DNA for the CDR3: TGTGCCAGCAGCTTAGTTGACTACCCGGGGCTCACCGGGGAGCTGTTTTTT.

The J gene is TRBJ2-6, the V gene TRBV11-2, with a weak D call TRBD2 (6 bases). The V and J ends lost 3 bases and 2 bases respectively, with 14 bases between them. Germline lookup yields CDR1 SGHAT and CDR2 FQNNGV. The CDR3 sequence is 17 residues long. The DNA for the CDR3 is TGTGCCAGCAGCTTGGCGGGGAACGAGGCTGGGGCCAACGTCCTGACTTTC. It yields the protein CASSLAGNEAGANVLTF.

This clonotype came up many times. The J gene is TRBJ2-3, the V gene TRBV7-3; D is ambiguous. The CDR3 contains 13 residues. V dropped 4 bases and J dropped 2 bases, with 7 bases sitting between them. Germline CDR1 reads SGHTA; CDR2 reads FQGTGA. The CDR3 is CASSSIHTDTQYF. The DNA for the CDR3 is TGTGCCAGCAGCTCAATTCACACAGATACGCAGTATTTT.

With regard to this clonotype: One end of the junction does not line up with germline, which may come from a read error. The chain couples TRBV5-8 to TRBJ2-3; possible D gene TRBD2, 6 bases. CDR1 SGHTS and CDR2 YDEGEE come from the germline V gene. CDR3 length: 13 amino acids. The DNA for the CDR3 is TGTGCCAGCAACTTGGGGACCGGGAGCACGCAGTATTTT. It translates to CASNLGTGSTQYF. The variable domain in full, with the rest retrieved from reference TRBV5-8 and TRBJ2-3, is EAGVTQSPTHLIKTRGQQATLRCSPISGHTSVYWYQQALGLGLQFLLWYDEGEERNRGNFPPRFSGRQFPNYSSELNVNALELEDSALYLCASNLGTGSTQYFGPGTRLTVL.

The rearrangement joins TRBV20-1 to TRBJ1-6, with a weak D call TRBD1 (5 bases). CDR1 DFQATT and CDR2 SNEGSKA come from the germline V gene (reference sequence). This CDR3 has 14 amino acids. The V gene lost 3 bases and the J gene lost 7 bases, with 13 bases spanning the gap. DNA of the CDR3: TGCAGTGCTAGGGTGACCGGGGACAATTCACCCCTCCACTTT. This gives the protein CSARVTGDNSPLHF.

This clonotype was detected many times. The chain uses TRBV18 and TRBJ2-2; no clear D. V lost 1 base, J lost 1 base, and 7 bases lay in between. This CDR3 is 15 amino acids long. Germline CDR1 is KGHSH and CDR2 is LQKENI. The CDR3 sequence is CASSPLTGNTGELFF. The CDR3, as DNA: TGTGCCAGCTCACCACTAACGGGGAACACCGGGGAGCTGTTTTTT.

Ten or more counts support this clonotype. The rearrangement links TRBV7-9 to TRBJ1-3; D not resolved. With 1 base removed from V and 2 bases from J, the gap between germline ends came to 3 bases. The germline gives CDR1 SEHNR, CDR2 FQNEAQ (reference sequence). The CDR3 sequence is 13 residues long. The CDR3 sequence is CASSLVPGNTIYF. CDR3 DNA sequence: TGTGCCAGCAGCTTAGTCCCTGGAAACACCATATATTTT.